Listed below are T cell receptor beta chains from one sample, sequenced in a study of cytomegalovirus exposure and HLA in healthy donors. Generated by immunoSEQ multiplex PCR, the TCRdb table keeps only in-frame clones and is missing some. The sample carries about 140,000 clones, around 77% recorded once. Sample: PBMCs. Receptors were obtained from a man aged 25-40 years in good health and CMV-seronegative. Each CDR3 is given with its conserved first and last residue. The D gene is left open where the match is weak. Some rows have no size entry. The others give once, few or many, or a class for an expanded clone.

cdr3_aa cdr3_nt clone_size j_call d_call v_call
CASSEGQGISYEQYF TGTGCCAGCAGTGAGGGACAGGGGATCTCCTACGAGCAGTACTTC - TRBJ2-7 TRBD1 TRBV6-1
CASSQWPGPKPYEQYF TGTGCCAGCAGTCAATGGCCAGGGCCAAAACCCTACGAGCAGTACTTC - TRBJ2-7 - TRBV27
CASSPRAEEKLFF TGTGCCAGCTCACCCAGGGCAGAAGAAAAACTGTTTTTT - TRBJ1-4 - TRBV18
CASRSSGGYEQYF TGCGCCAGCAGATCTAGCGGGGGTTACGAGCAGTACTTC few TRBJ2-7 TRBD2 TRBV5-1
CASSVLSDTGELFF TGTGCCAGCAGCGTTCTAAGTGACACCGGGGAGCTGTTTTTT - TRBJ2-2 - TRBV9
CASSDSLSGSTDTQYF TGTGCCAGCAGTGATAGTTTGAGCGGTAGCACAGATACGCAGTATTTT - TRBJ2-3 - TRBV2
CASSHGLENNEQFF TGCGCCAGCAGCCACGGACTAGAGAACAATGAGCAGTTCTTC - TRBJ2-1 TRBD2 TRBV5-1
CASSGTTGSGNQPQHF TGTGCCAGCAGTGGTACTACGGGGTCGGGCAATCAGCCCCAGCATTTT once TRBJ1-5 - TRBV28
CASSEEQGHEQYF TGTGCCAGCAGCGAAGAACAGGGCCACGAGCAGTACTTC - TRBJ2-7 - TRBV6-1
CASRLGPDTQYF TGTGCCAGCCGGCTGGGCCCAGATACGCAGTATTTT - TRBJ2-3 - TRBV27
CASNAISGGETQYF TGTGCCAGCAACGCCATAAGTGGAGGAGAGACCCAGTACTTC once TRBJ2-5 - TRBV27
CASSQLAGGWSETQYF TGCGCCAGCAGCCAGTTAGCGGGAGGTTGGTCGGAGACCCAGTACTTC - TRBJ2-5 TRBD2 TRBV4-1
CASSPTTGTSAYGYTF TGTGCCAGCAGTCCCACCACAGGTACCTCTGCTTATGGCTACACCTTC - TRBJ1-2 - TRBV27
CASSPGGAGSSSTDTQYF TGTGCCAGCAGCCCCGGGGGAGCGGGATCATCTAGCACAGATACGCAGTATTTT - TRBJ2-3 TRBD2 TRBV11-2
CSVEGVGKQGISYNEQFF TGCAGCGTTGAGGGTGTGGGAAAACAGGGAATATCCTACAATGAGCAGTTCTTC - TRBJ2-1 - TRBV29-1
CASSKSITYNEQFF TGTGCCAGTAGTAAGAGCATAACCTACAATGAGCAGTTCTTC - TRBJ2-1 - TRBV19
CASSEIGTTKETQYF TGTGCCAGCAGCGAGATAGGGACTACAAAAGAGACCCAGTACTTC - TRBJ2-5 TRBD2 TRBV7-9
CASSRGGSSYNEQFF TGTGCCAGCAGCAGAGGGGGAAGCTCCTACAATGAGCAGTTCTTC - TRBJ2-1 - TRBV27
CASSFPERGETQYF TGTGCCAGCAGTTTTCCTGAAAGGGGGGAGACCCAGTACTTC - TRBJ2-5 - TRBV13
CAWSPRGGWDTEAFF TGTGCCTGGAGTCCGCGGGGAGGTTGGGACACTGAAGCTTTCTTT - TRBJ1-1 - TRBV30
CASSVTGGRSYEQYF TGTGCCAGCAGCGTGACAGGGGGCCGGTCCTACGAGCAGTACTTC - TRBJ2-7 TRBD1 TRBV11-2
CASSVRGGVNEKLFF TGTGCCAGCAGCGTCAGGGGAGGGGTTAATGAAAAACTGTTTTTT - TRBJ1-4 - TRBV9
CASSYLETYGYTF TGTGCCAGCAGTTACCTGGAGACCTATGGCTACACCTTC - TRBJ1-2 - TRBV6-6
CAWSVWREEQFF TGTGCCTGGAGTGTATGGCGGGAGGAGCAGTTCTTC - TRBJ2-1 TRBD2 TRBV30
CAWSGQNSDNEKLFF TGTGCCTGGAGTGGACAGAACAGCGATAATGAAAAACTGTTTTTT - TRBJ1-4 - TRBV30
CASSLGAGNTIYF TGTGCCAGCAGCCTAGGCGCAGGAAACACCATATATTTT - TRBJ1-3 - TRBV7-2
CASSWSGGEGYTF TGTGCCAGCAGTTGGTCAGGGGGCGAAGGCTACACCTTC - TRBJ1-2 TRBD1 TRBV6-1
CASSGTTFSYNEQFF TGTGCCAGCAGTGGAACTACTTTCTCCTACAATGAGCAGTTCTTC - TRBJ2-1 - TRBV2
CASSFLGLYGYTF TGTGCCAGCAGCTTCCTGGGCCTCTATGGCTACACCTTC - TRBJ1-2 - TRBV5-4
CASTQQGFWGANVLTF TGTGCCAGCACCCAACAGGGTTTCTGGGGGGCCAACGTCCTGACTTTC once TRBJ2-6 - TRBV2
CATAPGPANTGELFF TGTGCCACCGCACCAGGGCCTGCGAACACCGGGGAGCTGTTTTTT - TRBJ2-2 - TRBV2
CASSEQGETNEKLFF TGTGCCAGCAGTGAACAGGGGGAAACTAATGAAAAACTGTTTTTT - TRBJ1-4 TRBD1 TRBV2
CASSQRQGTRDYEQYF TGTGCCAGCAGCCAAAGACAGGGAACGCGTGATTACGAGCAGTACTTC - TRBJ2-7 TRBD1 TRBV6-6
CASSLDGENIQYF TGTGCCAGCAGCTTGGACGGGGAAAACATTCAGTACTTC - TRBJ2-4 - TRBV7-3